These 18 T cell receptor beta chains share one sample of origin, sequenced in a study of shared clonotypes between healthy human individuals (dated by TCRdb to 2020 to 2021). Library creation used the immunoSEQ multiplex PCR assay. TCRdb re-hosts the immuneACCESS table, in-frame sequences only. Its copies lack some clones; in the studies checked, an unresolved V gene accounts for under half of them, and the cause for the rest is not known. The sample includes about 960,000 clones, with less than 85% observed a single time. The ten largest make up roughly 1.5% of the sample. Specimen: memory CD4+ T cells sorted from blood. The cell subset or site label of this sample denotes: CD45RA-negative fraction. These receptors all come from a man younger than 35 in good health.

The chain links TRBV19 to TRBJ1-5; D is uncertain. Per germline, CDR1 LNHDA and CDR2 SQIVND (reference sequence). Trimming shortened V by 1 base and J by 0 bases, and 10 bases separated the two germline ends. The CDR3 is 16 residues long. The chain's CDR3 is CASSIGLLYSNQPQHF. CDR3 nucleotide sequence: TGTGCCAGTAGTATAGGCCTCCTGTATAGCAATCAGCCCCAGCATTTT.

The CDR3 spells CASSSLWGGTEAFF. CDR3 nucleotides: TGTGCCAGCAGTTCCCTCTGGGGCGGCACTGAAGCTTTCTTT. V usage is TRBV6-5 and J usage is TRBJ1-1, with D possibly matching TRBD1 (5 bases). V lost 4 bases and J 4 bases, leaving 13 bases between the germline ends. CDR1 is MNHEY, CDR2 SVGAGI, per germline. The CDR3 sequence is 14 residues long.

This chain joins TRBV6-1 and TRBJ1-2; D is possibly TRBD1 (6 bases). CDR1 and CDR2 (germline): MNHNS, SASEGT. With 0 bases removed from V and 6 bases from J, the gap between germline ends came to 11 bases. This CDR3 has 14 residues. The CDR3 DNA follows: TGTGCCAGCAGTGAAGCCGGGACAACAAATGGCTACACCTTC. Protein: CASSEAGTTNGYTF.

This rearrangement joins TRBV6-1 to TRBJ1-5, with 9 bases aligning to TRBD1. The CDR3 length is 15 residues. With V trimmed by 11 bases and J by 1 base, 9 bases remained unmatched. CDR1 and CDR2 from the germline V gene are MNHNS and SASEGT. CDR3 bases: TGTGCCGGACAGGGGCGGGAGATGAGCAATCAGCCCCAGCATTTT. Translated: CAGQGREMSNQPQHF.

The CDR3 is CASSFVVLGNTEAFF. The CDR3 region has the DNA TGTGCCAGCAGTTTTGTGGTCCTGGGGAACACTGAAGCTTTCTTT. The chain carries TRBV28 and TRBJ1-1; D is uncertain. Trimming left V 3 bases short and J 1 base short, with 12 bases between. Germline V lookup: CDR1 MDHEN, CDR2 SYDVKM. This CDR3 has 15 amino acids.

The J gene is TRBJ1-3, the V gene TRBV9, with D possibly being TRBD1 (5 bases). The CDR3 covers 17 residues. Germline V gene data show CDR1 as SGDLS and CDR2 as YYNGEE. V lost 0 bases to trimming and J lost 4 bases, with 17 bases between them. The CDR3 protein is CASSVATGALGGNTIYF. The CDR3, as DNA: TGTGCCAGCAGCGTAGCTACCGGGGCCTTGGGGGGAAACACCATATATTTT. Full variable domain (rest looked up from reference TRBV9 and TRBJ1-3): DSGVTQTPKHLITATGQRVTLRCSPRSGDLSVYWYQQSLDQGLQFLIQYYNGEERAKGNILERFSAQQFPDLHSELNLSSLELGDSALYFCASSVATGALGGNTIYFGEGSWLTVV.

A few counts support this clone. V is TRBV29-1 and J is TRBJ1-4; weak D call: TRBD1 (5 bases). Germline values: CDR1 SQVTM, CDR2 ANQGSEA. This CDR3 comprises 12 residues. Trimming removed 5 bases at V and 7 bases at J, with 11 bases between. The CDR3 loop is CSVRQGSEKLFF. Written as DNA, the CDR3 is TGCAGCGTTCGGCAGGGAAGTGAAAAACTGTTTTTT.

This clone was detected a few times. V gene TRBV2 combines with J gene TRBJ2-1; 12 nucleotides agree with TRBD2. CDR1 is SNHLY and CDR2 is FYNNEI in the germline V gene. V shed 4 bases and J 9 bases; nucleotides not matched to a gene: 4. The CDR3 extends over 14 amino acids. The CDR3: CASSGGLAGPEQFF. Written as DNA, the CDR3 is TGTGCCAGCAGTGGAGGACTAGCGGGGCCTGAGCAGTTCTTC.

The CDR3 DNA sequence: TGTGCCAGCAGCCCCAGTCCCGGGACAGGGTTTAGGGGCTACACCTTC. This translates into CASSPSPGTGFRGYTF. This rearrangement joins TRBV7-2 to TRBJ1-2; 9 bases fit TRBD1. After removal of 5 bases from V and 8 bases from J, the junction contained 15 bases not matched to a gene. CDR3 size: 16 residues. Germline lookup yields CDR1 SGHTA and CDR2 FQGNSA.

A few counts support this clone. The J gene is TRBJ2-1, the V gene TRBV7-9; D remains ambiguous. CDR3 length: 16 residues. Per germline, CDR1 SEHNR and CDR2 FQNEAQ (reference sequence). V lost 3 bases to trimming and J lost 5 bases, with 17 bases between them. The CDR3 loop is CASSFNRLPRNNEQFF. The CDR3 nucleotides are TGTGCCAGCAGCTTCAATCGACTTCCCCGCAACAATGAGCAGTTCTTC.

The V and J genes are TRBV7-8 and TRBJ1-5; 9 positions match TRBD1. Germline assignment: CDR1 SGHVS and CDR2 FQNEAQ. V was clipped by 3 bases and J by 1 base; unmatched bases: 10. The CDR3 runs 18 residues. The CDR3 protein is CASSFSGQGIGSNQPQHF. CDR3 sequence (DNA): TGTGCCAGCAGCTTCTCAGGACAGGGGATTGGAAGCAATCAGCCCCAGCATTTT.

This rearrangement joins TRBV11-2 to TRBJ2-2, with D perhaps matching TRBD2 (6 bases). Per the germline V gene, CDR1 is SGHAT and CDR2 is FQNNGV. V was pared by 0 bases and J by 0 bases, with 14 bases between. This CDR3 is built from 18 residues. DNA of the CDR3: TGTGCCAGCAGCTTAGATTATGTACTAGCCGCGAACACCGGGGAGCTGTTTTTT. It specifies CASSLDYVLAANTGELFF.

The chain links TRBV28 to TRBJ1-6; possibly TRBD1 for D (5 bases). The CDR3 loop spans 15 amino acids. V was pared by 6 bases and J by 5 bases, with 14 bases between. Looked up from germline, CDR1 is MDHEN and CDR2 is SYDVKM. Here the CDR3 DNA reads TGTGCCAGCAGCGCCTCCGAGGGGAATAATTCACCCCTCCACTTT. Its protein is CASSASEGNNSPLHF.

In this sample, this clone turned up many times. The sample holds other DNA sequences that translate to the same CDR3. The J gene is TRBJ1-2, the V gene TRBV6-1; no clear D gene. Looked up from germline, CDR1 is MNHNS and CDR2 is SASEGT. V lost 6 bases, J lost 8 bases, and 7 bases lay in between. The CDR3 is 10 amino acids. CDR3 region: CASRGIGYTF. In DNA, the CDR3 is TGTGCCAGCAGGGGGATAGGCTACACCTTC.

This clone has more than one count but fewer than ten. This chain links TRBV5-5 with TRBJ1-1; TRBD1 is a possible D gene (6 bases). V lost 4 bases and J 4 bases, leaving 20 bases between the germline ends. Germline V gene data show CDR1 as SGHKS and CDR2 as YYEKEE (reference sequence). CDR3 length equals 16 residues. The CDR3 DNA is TGTGCCAGCAGCCCCTTACAGGGAGTGGGGGGCACTGAAGCTTTCTTT. Its protein is CASSPLQGVGGTEAFF.

The chain links TRBV5-4 to TRBJ2-3; 10 nucleotides match TRBD2. Germline V gene sequence: CDR1 SGHNT, CDR2 YYREEE (reference sequence). This CDR3 region has 13 residues. V was pared by 4 bases and J by 10 bases, with 6 bases of the junction left unmatched. CDR3 protein: CASSPSTSGSQYF. As DNA, the CDR3 is TGTGCCAGCAGCCCTTCGACTAGCGGGTCGCAGTATTTT.

The rearrangement uses TRBV9 and TRBJ2-1; D is perhaps TRBD1 (6 bases). V lost 3 bases and J 0 bases, leaving 10 bases between the germline ends. CDR1 SGDLS and CDR2 YYNGEE come from the germline V gene. This CDR3 comprises 15 residues. The CDR3 DNA reads as TGTGCCAGCAGCGAGACAGGAGGCTCCTACAATGAGCAGTTCTTC. Translating gives CASSETGGSYNEQFF.

In the case of this clone: The identical CDR3 is also encoded by other nucleotide sequences in the sample. This chain connects TRBV14 to TRBJ1-2, with TRBD1 matching over 9 bases. Germline values: CDR1 SGHDN, CDR2 FVKESK. V trimming: 4 bases; J trimming: 8 bases; junction bases outside the gene matches: 8. The CDR3 contains 14 residues. The CDR3 DNA is TGTGCCAGCAGCCCCGGGACAGGGTTTTACGGCTACACCTTC. Its translation: CASSPGTGFYGYTF.